This T cell receptor beta chain was captured by sequencing in a study of cytomegalovirus exposure and HLA in healthy donors. General study findings and limits: Cytomegalovirus-associated TCR beta chains were listed, numbering some 180. Reported performance of the classifier showed diagnosis of cytomegalovirus status with high specificity and sensitivity.

The study ran its PCR with 60 Vbeta and 13 Jbeta primers. Profiling relied on immunoSEQ multiplex PCR, and the TCRdb table lists in-frame clones only, not all of them. Seen here are 130,000 to 150,000 clones, roughly a tenth observed once, and the top ten hold 1.5% to 2%. This CDR3 has 17 amino acids. The germline gives CDR1 SGHRS, CDR2 YFSETQ. V lost 4 bases, J lost 0 bases, and 13 bases stayed unmatched. This clone was seen more than once but under ten times. Antigen specificity is unknown. The specimen was PBMCs. J is TRBJ2-7 and V is TRBV5-1; 7 bases agree with TRBD2. The TCR sequence derives from a male donor in good health and CMV-seronegative. The CDR3 DNA reads TGCGCCAGCAGCCCCGGGGAGGGTCTAGGATACTCCTACGAGCAGTACTTC. Translating it yields CASSPGEGLGYSYEQYF.